The entry below describes one T cell receptor (beta chain). Its target is not known. The germline V gene encodes CDR1 DFQATT and CDR2 SNEGSKA (reference sequence). V was cut by 6 bases and J by 4 bases, with 16 bases left in between. The CDR3 is 14 amino acids. The data originate from a study of blood T cells in healthy people across ages. Study-level results: The long-lived group displayed more naive CD4+ cells, plus higher diversity, than the aged donors did.

Combining a sample-barcoded 5' primer with a J-beta primer mix, a second PCR ran for roughly 7 to 12 cycles. Each cDNA molecule was tagged by a template-switch adaptor with 12 random nucleotides. TCRdb ran MiXCR on the 5' RACE reads and lists one entry per CDR3 protein. Of approximately 2,000,000 distinct CDR3 sequences in the sample, roughly two fifths were seen once. The genes are TRBV20-1 and TRBJ1-3; D is possibly TRBD1 (6 bases). The receptor was isolated from a human donor in good health. The source material was blood. The CDR3 loop reads CSASGQILGNTIYF. The CDR3 nucleotides read TGCAGTGCATCCGGACAGATTTTGGGAAACACCATATATTTT.